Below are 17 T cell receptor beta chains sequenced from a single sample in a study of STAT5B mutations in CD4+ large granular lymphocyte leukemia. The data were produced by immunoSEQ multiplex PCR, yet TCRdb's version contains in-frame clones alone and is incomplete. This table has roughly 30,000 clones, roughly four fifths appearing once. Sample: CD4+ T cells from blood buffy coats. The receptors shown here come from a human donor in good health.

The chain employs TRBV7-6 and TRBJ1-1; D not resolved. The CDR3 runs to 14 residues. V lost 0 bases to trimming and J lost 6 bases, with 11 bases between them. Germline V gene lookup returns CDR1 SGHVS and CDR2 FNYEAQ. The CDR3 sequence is CASSLATAGAEAFF. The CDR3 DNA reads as TGTGCCAGCAGCTTAGCGACGGCCGGCGCTGAAGCTTTCTTT.

CDR3 protein: CASSPLPSDEQYF. DNA of the CDR3: TGTGCCAGCTCACCACTACCTAGTGATGAGCAGTACTTC. V is TRBV18 and J is TRBJ2-7, with D unresolved. Germline lookup yields CDR1 KGHSH and CDR2 LQKENI. Between the trimmed V and J ends, which lost 1 base and 7 bases, there was a span of 11 bases. There are 13 residues in the CDR3.

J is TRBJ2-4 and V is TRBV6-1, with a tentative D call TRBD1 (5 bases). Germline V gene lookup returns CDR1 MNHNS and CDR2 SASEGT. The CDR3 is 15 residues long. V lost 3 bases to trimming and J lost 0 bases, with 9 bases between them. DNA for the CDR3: TGTGCCAGCAGTGACACCAGGGTAGCCAAAAACATTCAGTACTTC. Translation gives CASSDTRVAKNIQYF.

The DNA for the CDR3 is TGTGCCATCAGTGAGTCAGGTCTCCCCCCCAATGAGCAGTTCTTC. Its protein is CAISESGLPPNEQFF. V and J are TRBV10-3 and TRBJ2-1; D remains ambiguous. V shed 0 bases and J shed 6 bases, with 12 bases lying between them. The CDR3 consists of 15 residues. CDR1 and CDR2 from the germline V gene are ENHRY and SYGVKD.

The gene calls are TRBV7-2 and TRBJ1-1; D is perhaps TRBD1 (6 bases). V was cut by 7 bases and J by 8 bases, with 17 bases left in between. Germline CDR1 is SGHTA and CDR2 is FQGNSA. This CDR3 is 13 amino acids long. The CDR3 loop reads CASTRSKGGEAFF. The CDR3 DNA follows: TGTGCCAGCACCCGATCAAAAGGGGGGGAAGCTTTCTTT.

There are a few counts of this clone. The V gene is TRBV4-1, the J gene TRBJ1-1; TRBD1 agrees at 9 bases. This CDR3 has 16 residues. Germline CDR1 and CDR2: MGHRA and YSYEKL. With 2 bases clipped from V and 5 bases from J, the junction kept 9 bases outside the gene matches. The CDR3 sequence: CASSQRLGQGKTEAFF. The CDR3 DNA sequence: TGCGCCAGCAGCCAAAGATTGGGACAGGGAAAGACTGAAGCTTTCTTT.

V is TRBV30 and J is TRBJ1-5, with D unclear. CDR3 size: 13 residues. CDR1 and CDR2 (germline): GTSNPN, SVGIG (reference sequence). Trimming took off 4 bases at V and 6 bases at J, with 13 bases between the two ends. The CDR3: CAWTPGVGQPQHF. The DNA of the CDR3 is TGTGCCTGGACCCCCGGGGTGGGTCAGCCCCAGCATTTT.

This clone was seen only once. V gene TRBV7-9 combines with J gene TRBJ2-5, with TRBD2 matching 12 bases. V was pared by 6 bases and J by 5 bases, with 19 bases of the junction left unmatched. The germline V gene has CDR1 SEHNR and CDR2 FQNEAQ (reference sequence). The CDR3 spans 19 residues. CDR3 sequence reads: CASSAPQTLAGGIRETQYF. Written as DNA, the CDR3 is TGTGCCAGCAGTGCCCCCCAGACCCTAGCGGGAGGGATCCGGGAGACCCAGTACTTC.

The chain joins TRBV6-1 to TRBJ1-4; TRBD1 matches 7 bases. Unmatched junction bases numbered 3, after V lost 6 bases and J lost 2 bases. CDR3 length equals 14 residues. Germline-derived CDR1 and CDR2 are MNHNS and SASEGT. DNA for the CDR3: TGTGCCAGCAGCCGACAGGGTACTAATGAAAAACTGTTTTTT. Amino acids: CASSRQGTNEKLFF.

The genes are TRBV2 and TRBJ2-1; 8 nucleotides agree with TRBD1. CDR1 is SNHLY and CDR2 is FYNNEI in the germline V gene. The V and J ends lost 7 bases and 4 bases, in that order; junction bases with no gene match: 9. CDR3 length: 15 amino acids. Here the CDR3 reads CASTQDRATYNEQFF. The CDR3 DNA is TGTGCCAGCACCCAGGACAGGGCCACTTACAATGAGCAGTTCTTC.

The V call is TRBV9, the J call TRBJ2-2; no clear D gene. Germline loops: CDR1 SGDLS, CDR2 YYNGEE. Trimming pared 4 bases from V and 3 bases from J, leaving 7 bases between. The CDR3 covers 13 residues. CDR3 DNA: TGTGCCAGCAGCCTCGGTGACACCGGGGAGCTGTTTTTT. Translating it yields CASSLGDTGELFF.

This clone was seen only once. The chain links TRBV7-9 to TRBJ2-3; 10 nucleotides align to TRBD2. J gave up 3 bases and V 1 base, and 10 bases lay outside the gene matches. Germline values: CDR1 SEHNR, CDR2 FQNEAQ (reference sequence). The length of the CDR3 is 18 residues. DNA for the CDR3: TGTGCCAGCAGCTTAGGTGCGCTAGCGGGAGTTCGAACAGATACGCAGTATTTT. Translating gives CASSLGALAGVRTDTQYF.

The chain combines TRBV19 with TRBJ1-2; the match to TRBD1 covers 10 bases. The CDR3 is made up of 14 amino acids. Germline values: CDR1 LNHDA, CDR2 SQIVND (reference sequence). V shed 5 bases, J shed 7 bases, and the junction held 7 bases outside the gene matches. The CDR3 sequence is CASSLLDRGIGYTF. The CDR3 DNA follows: TGTGCCAGTAGTCTCCTGGACAGGGGGATTGGCTACACCTTC.

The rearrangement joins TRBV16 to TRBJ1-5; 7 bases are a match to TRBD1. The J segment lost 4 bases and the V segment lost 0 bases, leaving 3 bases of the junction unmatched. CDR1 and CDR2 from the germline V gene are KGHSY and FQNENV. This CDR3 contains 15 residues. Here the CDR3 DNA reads TGTGCCAGCAGCCAATCGATGACAGGGAATCAGCCCCAGCATTTT. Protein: CASSQSMTGNQPQHF.

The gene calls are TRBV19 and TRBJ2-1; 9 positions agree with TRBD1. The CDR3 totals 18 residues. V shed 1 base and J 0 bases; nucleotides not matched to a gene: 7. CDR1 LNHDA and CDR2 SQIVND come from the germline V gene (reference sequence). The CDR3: CASSIGGQGFSSYNEQFF. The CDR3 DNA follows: TGTGCCAGTAGTATAGGGGGACAGGGTTTCAGCTCCTACAATGAGCAGTTCTTC.

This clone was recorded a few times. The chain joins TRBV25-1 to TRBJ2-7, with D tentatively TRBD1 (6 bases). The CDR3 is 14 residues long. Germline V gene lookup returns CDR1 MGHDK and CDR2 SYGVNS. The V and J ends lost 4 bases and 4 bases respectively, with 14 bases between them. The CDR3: CASSGGHTSYEQYF. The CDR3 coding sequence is TGTGCCAGCAGTGGGGGACACACCAGTTACGAGCAGTACTTC.

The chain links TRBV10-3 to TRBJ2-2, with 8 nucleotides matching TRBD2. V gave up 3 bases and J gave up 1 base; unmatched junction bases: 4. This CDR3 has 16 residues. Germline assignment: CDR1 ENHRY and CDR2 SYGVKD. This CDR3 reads CAISEFREGNTGELFF. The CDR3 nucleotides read TGTGCCATCAGTGAATTTCGGGAGGGGAACACCGGGGAGCTGTTTTTT.